The TCR beta chain described here comes from a study of T cells after yellow fever vaccination. Points from the study as a whole: Abundant clonotypes (contaminants from the bulk population) could be present in FACS-sorted repertoires. CD4 and CD8 compartments shared a small share of clonotypes.

They built TCR cDNA with 5'RACE template switching, a step that put in a universal primer site and UMIs. Via MiXCR, TCRdb re-called the 5' RACE reads, giving one row per CDR3 protein. The sample includes around 330,000 distinct CDR3 sequences, about 3.5% seen only once; the top ten take 23%. The V gene's germline CDR1 is MNHEY and CDR2 SVGAGI. Trimming at V came to 7 bases and at J to 1 base, leaving 7 bases not matched to a gene. The CDR3 loop spans 16 amino acids. Worth noting for this clonotype: Antigen unknown.

The sample was PBMCs, taken on the day of the yellow fever booster vaccination. The V and J genes are TRBV6-5 and TRBJ2-3, with 11 positions matching TRBD2. The clonotype comes from a man aged 18 to 35 who received the YFV17D yellow fever vaccine. The CDR3 spells CASIMTSGAGTDTQYF. Written as DNA, the CDR3 is TGTGCCAGCATCATGACTAGCGGGGCTGGCACAGATACGCAGTATTTT.